The entry below gives a single T cell receptor beta chain sequence along with its context. Antigen: not known. The data were obtained in a study of Ad26.COV2.S vaccination and SARS-CoV-2 variants. Study in general: Of the COV1001 trial arms, the Ad26.COV2.S arm included the donor. The authors gave Ad26.COV2.S intramuscularly, either once or twice 56 days apart.

TCRdb's copy holds only in-frame clones and misses some; the assay was immunoSEQ multiplex PCR. In the table there are roughly 510,000 clones, about 83% of which are singletons. The treatment: around 19 received Ad26.COV2.S at low or high dose, single or two shots; about five received placebo; per-sample allocation not given. Samples analyzed were those drawn on day 63 after the first vaccine or placebo injection. SARS-CoV-2 spike from the Wuhan strain was encoded by the vaccine, an Ad26 vector. The CDR3 is 14 residues long. The germline gives CDR1 MDHEN, CDR2 SYDVKM. The trim removed 5 bases at V and 2 bases at J, leaving 6 bases unmatched. General study results and limits: Substantial post-vaccination breadth of spike-specific CD8+ and CD4+ T cell responses was reported.

The rearrangement joins TRBV28 to TRBJ2-7; TRBD1 matches at 7 bases. This TCR derives from a person between 18 and 65 years old who received the Ad26.COV2.S COVID-19 vaccine or a placebo. Sequencing was performed on peripheral blood, taken in a trial of Ad26.COV2.S vaccine versus placebo. The DNA for the CDR3 is TGTGCCAGCAGTCCAGGGGGAAGGCCCTACGAGCAGTACTTC. Translation: CASSPGGRPYEQYF.